This TCR beta chain was recovered during a study of blood T cell repertoires in COVID-19. Study-level background: Acute and convalescent COVID-19 samples came from the United States, Italy and Spain. Nucleic acid was either cDNA or gDNA, and it came from T cells, B-cell-depleted T cells, or PBMCs.

In the authors' methods: Using reference gene primer amplification, nucleated cell counts were estimated. Clones were read by immunoSEQ multiplex PCR, and TCRdb kept only the in-frame ones, dropping some. V, J and clone size were drawn from that table, and D and trimming were deduced from the DNA. The sample includes 200,000 to 250,000 clones, 80% to 90% of them seen just once. The V end was cut by 5 bases, the J end by 8 bases, with 24 bases between. The CDR3 is made up of 16 amino acids. The germline gives CDR1 MNHEY, CDR2 SMNVEV (reference sequence). Participants' reported clinical history set cohort assignment.

Sequenced sample: PBMCs or T cells enriched from blood (not recorded which). V and J are TRBV27 and TRBJ1-2; D might be TRBD1 (6 bases). This TCR was recovered from a woman aged 35 to 49 with acute COVID-19. For the CDR3, the DNA is TGTGCCAGCAGTGAACGCCATCCACAGGGAGTCGGCGGCTACACCTTC. Translation gives CASSERHPQGVGGYTF.